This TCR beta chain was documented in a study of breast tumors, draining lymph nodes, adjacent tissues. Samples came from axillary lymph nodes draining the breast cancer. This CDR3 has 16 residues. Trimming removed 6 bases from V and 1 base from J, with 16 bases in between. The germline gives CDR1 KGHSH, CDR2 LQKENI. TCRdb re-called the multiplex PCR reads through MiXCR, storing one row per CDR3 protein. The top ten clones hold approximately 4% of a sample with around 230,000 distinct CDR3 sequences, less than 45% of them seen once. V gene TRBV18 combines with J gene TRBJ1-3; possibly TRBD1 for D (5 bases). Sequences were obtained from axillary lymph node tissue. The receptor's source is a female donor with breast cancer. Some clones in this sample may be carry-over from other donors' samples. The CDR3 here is CASSKTQAQSGNTIYF. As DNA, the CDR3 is TGTGCCAGCTCCAAGACACAGGCACAATCTGGAAACACCATATATTTT.